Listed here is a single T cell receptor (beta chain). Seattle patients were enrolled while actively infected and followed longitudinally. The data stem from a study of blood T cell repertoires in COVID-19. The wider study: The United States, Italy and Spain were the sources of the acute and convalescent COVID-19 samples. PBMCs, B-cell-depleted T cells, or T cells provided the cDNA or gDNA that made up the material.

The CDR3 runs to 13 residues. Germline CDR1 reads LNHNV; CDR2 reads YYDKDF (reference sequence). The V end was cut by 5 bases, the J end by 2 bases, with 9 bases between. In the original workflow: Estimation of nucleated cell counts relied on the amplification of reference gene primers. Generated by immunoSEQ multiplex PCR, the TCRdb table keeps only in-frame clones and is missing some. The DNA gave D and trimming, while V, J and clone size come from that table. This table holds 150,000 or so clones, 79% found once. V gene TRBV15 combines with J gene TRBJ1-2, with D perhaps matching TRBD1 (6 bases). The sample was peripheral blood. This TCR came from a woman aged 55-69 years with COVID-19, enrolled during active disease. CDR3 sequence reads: CATSGGTNYGYTF. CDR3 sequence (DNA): TGTGCCACCAGCGGAGGGACAAACTATGGCTACACCTTC.